A single sample is the source of the 20 T cell receptor beta chains below, sequenced in a study of T cell repertoires in cytomegalovirus infection. TCRdb independently ran MiXCR on the reads; one entry per CDR3 protein. The sample holds just under 550,000 distinct CDR3 sequences, approximately 26% seen once. Sequencing was carried out using PBMCs. The receptors originated from a human donor in good health (CMV status not recorded). Some clones in this sample may be carry-over from other donors' samples.

The chain recombines TRBV3-1 with TRBJ2-3; 9 bases agree with TRBD1. CDR3 size: 16 residues. J gave up 6 bases and V 5 bases, and 12 bases lay outside the gene matches. Germline lookup yields CDR1 LGHDT and CDR2 YNNKEL (reference sequence). The CDR3 sequence is CASSVGTGLVGDTQYF. CDR3 coding DNA: TGTGCCAGCAGCGTAGGGACAGGGCTAGTAGGGGATACGCAGTATTTT.

The chain combines TRBV20-1 with TRBJ2-6; D unclear. The CDR3 runs to 15 residues. CDR1 and CDR2 (germline): DFQATT, SNEGSKA (reference sequence). V was clipped by 6 bases and J by 2 bases, with 14 bases between them. The CDR3 DNA sequence: TGCAGTGCCCGACCCGGCTCGGCTGGGGCCAACGTCCTGACTTTC. This codes for CSARPGSAGANVLTF.

For this clonotype: One base away lies a much larger clone, so this may be a sequencing read error. The chain recombines TRBV7-3 with TRBJ2-3, with TRBD2 matching over 12 bases. The germline gives CDR1 SGHTA, CDR2 FQGTGA. The CDR3 sequence is 16 residues long. The CDR3 DNA sequence: TGTGCCAGCAGCCGAGGGACTAGCGGGTATCCAGATTCGCAGTATTTT. As protein: CASSRGTSGYPDSQYF.

This clonotype was observed at least ten times. The chain links TRBV4-1 to TRBJ1-5; D unclear. The V end lost 4 bases, the J end lost 1 base, and 8 bases lay between the germline ends. CDR1 MGHRA and CDR2 YSYEKL come from the germline V gene. This CDR3 has 14 amino acids. CDR3 sequence: CASSPFISNQPQHF. In nucleotides, the CDR3 is TGCGCCAGCAGCCCCTTTATAAGCAATCAGCCCCAGCATTTT.

This chain links TRBV6-2 or TRBV6-3 with TRBJ1-2; TRBD1 matches at 7 bases. Losses at the gene ends were 4 bases for V and 2 bases for J; bases not matched to a gene: 7. There are 15 residues in the CDR3. Germline CDR1 is MNHEY and CDR2 is SVGEGT. The CDR3 sequence is CASSSPDRPNYGYTF. The CDR3 DNA reads as TGTGCCAGCAGTTCCCCGGACAGGCCCAACTATGGCTACACCTTC.

This clonotype was observed a few times. The chain is built from TRBV30 and TRBJ1-4; D call uncertain. CDR3 length: 11 residues. Deletions cut 2 bases from V and 5 bases from J, with 3 bases between. Germline-derived CDR1 and CDR2 are GTSNPN and SVGIG (reference sequence). CDR3 protein: CAWSKNEKLFF. The CDR3, as DNA: TGTGCCTGGAGTAAGAATGAAAAACTGTTTTTT.

This clonotype was picked up many times. V usage is TRBV29-1 and J usage is TRBJ1-2; D uncertain. V lost 0 bases and J lost 4, with 6 bases in between. In germline, CDR1 is SQVTM, CDR2 ANQGSEA. This CDR3 has 12 amino acids. CDR3 bases: TGCAGCGTTGAAGACCTCTCCTATGGCTACACCTTC. It translates to CSVEDLSYGYTF.

The sample holds a few counts of this clonotype. The CDR3 loop reads CATSLAGPLTDTQYF. Here the CDR3 DNA reads TGCGCCACCTCTTTAGCGGGACCGCTCACAGATACGCAGTATTTT. The chain employs TRBV5-1 and TRBJ2-3; 8 positions match TRBD2. The germline V gene has CDR1 SGHRS and CDR2 YFSETQ. The CDR3 is made up of 15 amino acids. The ends lost 9 bases at V and 2 bases at J; junction bases unmatched: 11. The full variable domain, its missing parts supplied by reference TRBV5-1 and TRBJ2-3, is KAGVTQTPRYLIKTRGQQVTLSCSPISGHRSVSWYQQTPGQGLQFLFEYFSETQRNKGNFPGRFSGRQFSNSRSEMNVSTLELGDSALYLCATSLAGPLTDTQYFGPGTRLTVL.

The V call is TRBV6-6, the J call TRBJ1-5; D is possibly TRBD1 (5 bases). The CDR3 is 14 residues long. CDR1 and CDR2 (germline): MNHNY, SVGAGI (reference sequence). V lost 6 bases and J lost 4, with 13 bases in between. The CDR3 DNA reads TGTGCCAGCAGGTTGGGGACGGGGAATCAGCCCCAGCATTTT. This encodes CASRLGTGNQPQHF.

This clonotype was seen a handful of times. The chain links TRBV7-6 to TRBJ2-3; no clear D. Between the trimmed V and J ends, which lost 6 bases and 0 bases, there was a span of 10 bases. Germline V lookup: CDR1 SGHVS, CDR2 FNYEAQ. CDR3 length equals 14 residues. The CDR3 reads CASRQRASTDTQYF. The CDR3 DNA is TGTGCCAGCAGACAGAGAGCTAGCACAGATACGCAGTATTTT.

This clonotype was picked up many times. The CDR3 protein is CASSFPGDYPSSNTGELFF. CDR3 nucleotide sequence: TGTGCCAGCAGCTTCCCCGGGGACTATCCCTCGTCGAACACCGGGGAGCTGTTTTTT. J is TRBJ2-2 and V is TRBV7-2; 7 nucleotides match TRBD2. Trimming at V came to 3 bases and at J to 0 bases, leaving 13 bases not matched to a gene. Germline CDR1 SGHTA, CDR2 FQGNSA. The CDR3 is 19 amino acids.

This clonotype has only a few counts. The chain employs TRBV6-6 and TRBJ2-7; no clear D gene. The germline V and J ends were trimmed by 7 bases and 1 base, with 5 bases remaining between them. This CDR3 is built from 11 residues. Looked up from germline, CDR1 is MNHNY and CDR2 is SVGAGI (reference sequence). In DNA form, the CDR3 reads TGTGCCAGCATGGGGTCCTACGAGCAGTACTTC. Its translation: CASMGSYEQYF.

This chain joins TRBV9 and TRBJ2-1; no clear D. CDR3 length: 16 residues. With 3 bases removed from V and 7 bases from J, the gap between germline ends came to 20 bases. Germline lookup yields CDR1 SGDLS and CDR2 YYNGEE. CDR3 residues: CASSGPSLGPANEQFF. CDR3 nucleotide sequence: TGTGCCAGCAGCGGACCCAGTTTGGGCCCAGCGAATGAGCAGTTCTTC.

This clonotype was counted a few times. The chain combines TRBV6-6 with TRBJ2-3; 13 bases agree with TRBD2. CDR1 is MNHNY, CDR2 SVGAGI, per germline (reference sequence). The V and J ends lost 2 bases and 2 bases, in that order; junction bases with no gene match: 7. The CDR3 has 18 amino acids. The CDR3 nucleotides read TGTGCCAGCAGTTACCCGACCGGGACTAGCGGGACCACAGATACGCAGTATTTT. Its translation is CASSYPTGTSGTTDTQYF.

Ten or more counts support this clonotype. The rearrangement uses TRBV7-2 and TRBJ2-1, with D perhaps matching TRBD2 (6 bases). V was pared by 1 base and J by 7 bases, with 11 bases between. Germline-derived CDR1 and CDR2 are SGHTA and FQGNSA. This CDR3 has 14 amino acids. CDR3 bases: TGTGCCAGCAGCTTAGGGACTACCCGTAATGAGCAGTTCTTC. Translating it yields CASSLGTTRNEQFF.

Written as DNA, the CDR3 is TGCAGCGTAGAAAGACAGTACCAAGAGACCCAGTACTTC. Amino acids: CSVERQYQETQYF. The V and J genes are TRBV29-1 and TRBJ2-5; maybe TRBD1 (5 bases). The germline CDR1 and CDR2 sequences are SQVTM and ANQGSEA. V lost 6 bases and J 0 bases, leaving 11 bases between the germline ends. The CDR3 runs to 13 residues.

The sample holds many counts of this clonotype. V usage is TRBV7-9 and J usage is TRBJ2-7, with 8 bases matching TRBD1. The germline V gene has CDR1 SEHNR and CDR2 FQNEAQ (reference sequence). V was clipped by 4 bases and J by 3 bases; unmatched bases: 5. The CDR3 has 14 residues. The CDR3 coding sequence is TGTGCCAGCAGCTCTCGGACAGGGTACTACGAGCAGTACTTC. This sequence encodes CASSSRTGYYEQYF.

This clonotype was observed a handful of times. The chain employs TRBV28 and TRBJ2-7; no reliable D call. With 6 bases removed from V and 4 bases from J, the gap between germline ends came to 7 bases. Germline loops: CDR1 MDHEN, CDR2 SYDVKM. This CDR3 region has 11 residues. The CDR3 nucleotides read TGTGCCAGCAGATCAAATTACGAGCAGTACGTC. Protein: CASRSNYEQYV.

At least ten counts were recorded for this clonotype. V and J are TRBV7-8 and TRBJ2-3; 10 positions match TRBD2. The ends lost 8 bases at V and 6 bases at J; junction bases unmatched: 5. Germline CDR1 SGHVS, CDR2 FQNEAQ. This CDR3 comprises 13 residues. Written as DNA, the CDR3 is TGTGCCAGCCGGCTAGCGGGAGAGGATACGCAGTATTTT. Its translation is CASRLAGEDTQYF.

This clonotype was seen repeatedly, ten times or more. The V call is TRBV12-5, the J call TRBJ2-7; perhaps TRBD1 as D (5 bases). The length of the CDR3 is 11 residues. V shed 9 bases and J shed 4 bases, with 10 bases lying between them. CDR1 is LGHNT and CDR2 is FRNRAP in the germline V gene. CDR3 DNA: TGTGCTAGCTTTGGGGCTTACGAGCAGTACGTC. This sequence encodes CASFGAYEQYV.